The T cell receptor beta chain under discussion was sequenced for a study of post-analysis software for immune sequencing data. The overall study: The disease courses covered relapsing-remitting, secondary progressive and progressive-relapsing multiple sclerosis. Whole-study results and caveats: People with multiple sclerosis had a significantly lower normalized Chao1 diversity than controls did. Roughly five TRBV segments appeared more often in patients than in controls, and TRBV5-6, TRBV5-1 and TRBV20-1 were among these. Same-batch samples co-clustered strongly by F measure.

Built from TCR beta cDNA, the libraries had unique molecular identifiers in them. Once about 0.85 to 11 million T cells were used, approximately 470,000 cDNA molecules resulted. TCRdb reprocessed the PCR reads with MiXCR, giving one entry per CDR3 protein. The repertoire holds fewer than 850,000 distinct CDR3 sequences, with about 27% as singletons. Trimming took 6 bases from V and 9 from J; bases not matched to a gene: 14. CDR3 length equals 15 residues. Remarks on this clonotype: Its antigen remains unidentified.

V gene TRBV12-3 or TRBV12-4 combines with J gene TRBJ2-1; 7 bases are a match to TRBD1. Source material: blood. The TCR was taken from a girl between 10 and 17 years old with multiple sclerosis. CDR3 residues: CASRQTTGAQGEQFF. The CDR3 DNA is TGTGCCAGCAGGCAAACCACAGGGGCACAAGGTGAGCAGTTCTTC.